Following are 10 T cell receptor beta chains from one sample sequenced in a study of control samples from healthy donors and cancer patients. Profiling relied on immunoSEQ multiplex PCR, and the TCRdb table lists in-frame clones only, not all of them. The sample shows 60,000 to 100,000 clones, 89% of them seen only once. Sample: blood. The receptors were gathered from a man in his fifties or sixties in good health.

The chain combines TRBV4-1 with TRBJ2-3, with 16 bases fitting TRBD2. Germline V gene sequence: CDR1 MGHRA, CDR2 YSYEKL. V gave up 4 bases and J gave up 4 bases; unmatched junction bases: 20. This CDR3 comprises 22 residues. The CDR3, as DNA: TGCGCCAGCAGCCTGCGACCGGGACTAGCGGGGGGGCCGGGTAATTTACCAGATACGCAGTATTTT. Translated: CASSLRPGLAGGPGNLPDTQYF.

Written as DNA, the CDR3 is TGCGCCAGCAGCCAAGCGCGCCAGGGAAAACTTGAAGCTTTCTTT. Its protein is CASSQARQGKLEAFF. The chain is built from TRBV4-1 and TRBJ1-1; D may be TRBD1 (5 bases). The ends were cut back, 1 base at V and 7 bases at J, with 16 bases in the middle. The CDR3 totals 15 residues. Germline loops: CDR1 MGHRA, CDR2 YSYEKL.

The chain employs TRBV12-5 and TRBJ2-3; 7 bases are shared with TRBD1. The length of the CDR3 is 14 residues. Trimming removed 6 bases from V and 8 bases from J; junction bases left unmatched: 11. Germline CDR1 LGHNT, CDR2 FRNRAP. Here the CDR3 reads CASGKGTVPITQYF. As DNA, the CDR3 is TGTGCTAGTGGGAAGGGGACAGTACCCATTACGCAGTATTTT.

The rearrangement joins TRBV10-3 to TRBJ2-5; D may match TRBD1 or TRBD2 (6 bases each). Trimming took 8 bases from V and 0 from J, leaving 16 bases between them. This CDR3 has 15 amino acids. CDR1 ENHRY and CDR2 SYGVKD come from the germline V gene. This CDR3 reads CAIGTGASNQETQYF. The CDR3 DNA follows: TGTGCCATCGGGACGGGGGCCTCAAACCAAGAGACCCAGTACTTC.

The CDR3 reads CATSDPRTGTFYNEQFF. The CDR3 DNA follows: TGTGCCACCAGTGATCCCAGGACAGGGACTTTCTACAATGAGCAGTTCTTC. V usage is TRBV24-1 and J usage is TRBJ2-1, with TRBD1 matching 8 bases. The J segment lost 3 bases and the V segment lost 3 bases, leaving 9 bases of the junction unmatched. This CDR3 has 17 residues. The germline gives CDR1 KGHDR, CDR2 SFDVKD.

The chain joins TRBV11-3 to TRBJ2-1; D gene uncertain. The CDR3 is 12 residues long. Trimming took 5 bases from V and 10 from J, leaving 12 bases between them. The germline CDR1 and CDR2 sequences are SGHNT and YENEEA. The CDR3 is CASSTTPWEQFF. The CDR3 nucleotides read TGTGCCAGCAGCACCACGCCTTGGGAGCAGTTCTTC.

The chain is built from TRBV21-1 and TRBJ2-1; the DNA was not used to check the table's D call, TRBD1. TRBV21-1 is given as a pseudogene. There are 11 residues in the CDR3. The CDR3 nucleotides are TGTGCCAGCAGCAGATACAGGGGGGAGTTCTTC. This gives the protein CASSRYRGEFF.

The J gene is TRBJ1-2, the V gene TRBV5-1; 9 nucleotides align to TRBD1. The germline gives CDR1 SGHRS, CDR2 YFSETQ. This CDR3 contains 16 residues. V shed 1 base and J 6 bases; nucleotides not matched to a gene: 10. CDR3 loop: CASSLTLMGQGDGYTF. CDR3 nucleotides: TGCGCCAGCAGCTTGACATTGATGGGACAGGGTGATGGCTACACCTTC.

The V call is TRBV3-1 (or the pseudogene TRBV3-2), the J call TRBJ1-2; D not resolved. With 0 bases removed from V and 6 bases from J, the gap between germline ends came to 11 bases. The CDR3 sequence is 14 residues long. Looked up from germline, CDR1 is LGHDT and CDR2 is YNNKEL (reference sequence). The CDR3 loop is CASSQDPRTNGYTF. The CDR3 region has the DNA TGTGCCAGCAGCCAAGATCCAAGGACCAATGGCTACACCTTC.

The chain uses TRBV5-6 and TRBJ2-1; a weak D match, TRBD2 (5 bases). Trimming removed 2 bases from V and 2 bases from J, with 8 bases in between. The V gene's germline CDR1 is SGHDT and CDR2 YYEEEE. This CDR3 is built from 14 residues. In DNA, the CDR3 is TGTGCCAGCAGCTTAAGACTACCCTACAATGAGCAGTTCTTC. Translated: CASSLRLPYNEQFF.